Given below is one T cell receptor (beta chain) in context. The antigen is not known. Germline V gene lookup returns CDR1 SGHTA and CDR2 FQGNSA. The CDR3 consists of 15 residues. V was clipped by 5 bases and J by 5 bases; unmatched bases: 7. The data were obtained in a study of T cell repertoires in ileal Crohn's disease. General study results and limits: Active smokers at surgery had more clonal expansions than non-smokers.

Approximately 510 nanograms of biopsy DNA per sample underwent TCRB immunosequencing. The table came from immunoSEQ multiplex PCR; TCRdb's copy has only in-frame clones and leaves some out. The data show approximately 15,000 clones, under 80% seen once. The chain links TRBV7-2 to TRBJ1-5; TRBD1 agrees at 9 bases. This clonotype originated in an adult with Crohn's disease. The sequenced sample was ileal tissue. As DNA, the CDR3 is TGTGCCAGCAGCCCTCGGACAGGGGAAGATCAGCCCCAGCATTTT. It is translated as CASSPRTGEDQPQHF.